This T cell receptor (beta chain) is drawn from a study of human thymus T cells. Generated by immunoSEQ multiplex PCR, the TCRdb table keeps only in-frame clones and is missing some. The sample has roughly 77,000 clones; 90% to 95% are singletons. Thymic material originated from resections removed in the course of corrective heart surgery. CDR1 SGHKS and CDR2 YYEKEE come from the germline V gene (reference sequence). The V gene end was trimmed by 0 bases and the J gene end by 3 bases; junction bases not matched to a gene: 0. The CDR3 has 14 amino acids. What was sequenced was thymus tissue. The J gene is TRBJ1-2, the V gene TRBV5-5; 9 bases fit TRBD1. This clonotype was sampled from a girl in the first two years of life with a congenital heart defect but otherwise immunologically healthy. Written as DNA, the CDR3 is TGTGCCAGCAGCTTGGGACAGGGGGACTATGGCTACACCTTC. Translating gives CASSLGQGDYGYTF.